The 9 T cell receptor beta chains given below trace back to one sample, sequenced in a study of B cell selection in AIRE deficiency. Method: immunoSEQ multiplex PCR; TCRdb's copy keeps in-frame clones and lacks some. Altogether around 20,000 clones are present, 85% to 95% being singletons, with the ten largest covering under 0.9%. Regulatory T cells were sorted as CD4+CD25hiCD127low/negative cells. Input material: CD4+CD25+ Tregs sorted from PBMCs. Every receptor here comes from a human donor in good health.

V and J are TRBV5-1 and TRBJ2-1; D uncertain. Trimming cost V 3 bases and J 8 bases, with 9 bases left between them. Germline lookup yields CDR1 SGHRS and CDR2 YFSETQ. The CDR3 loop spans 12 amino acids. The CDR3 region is CASSSQVDEQFF. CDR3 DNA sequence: TGCGCCAGCAGCTCCCAAGTTGATGAGCAGTTCTTC.

CDR3 in amino acids: CASSRRAGLYNEQFF. In nucleotides, the CDR3 is TGCGCCAGCAGCCGGAGAGCAGGACTCTACAATGAGCAGTTCTTC. This chain links TRBV5-1 with TRBJ2-1; D is possibly TRBD2 (5 bases). The ends were cut back, 4 bases at V and 3 bases at J, with 14 bases in the middle. Germline CDR1 SGHRS, CDR2 YFSETQ. This CDR3 contains 15 residues.

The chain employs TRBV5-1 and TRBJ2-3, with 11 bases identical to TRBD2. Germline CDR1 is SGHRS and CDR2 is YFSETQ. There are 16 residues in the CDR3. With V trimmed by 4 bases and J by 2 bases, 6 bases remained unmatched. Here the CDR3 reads CASSILAGGDTDTQYF. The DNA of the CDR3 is TGCGCCAGCAGCATATTAGCGGGAGGGGACACAGATACGCAGTATTTT.

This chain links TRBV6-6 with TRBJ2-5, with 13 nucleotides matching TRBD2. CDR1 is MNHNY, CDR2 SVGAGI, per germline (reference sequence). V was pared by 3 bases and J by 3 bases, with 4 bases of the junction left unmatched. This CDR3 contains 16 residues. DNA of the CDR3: TGTGCCAGCAGTTATTCGGGACTAGCGGGAAAAGAGACCCAGTACTTC. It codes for CASSYSGLAGKETQYF.

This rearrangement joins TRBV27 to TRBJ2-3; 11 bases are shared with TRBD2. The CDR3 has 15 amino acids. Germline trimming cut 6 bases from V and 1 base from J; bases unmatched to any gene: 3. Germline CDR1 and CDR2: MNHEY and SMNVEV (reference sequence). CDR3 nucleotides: TGTGCCAGCAGCCGGACTAGCGGGCGCACAGATACGCAGTATTTT. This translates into CASSRTSGRTDTQYF.

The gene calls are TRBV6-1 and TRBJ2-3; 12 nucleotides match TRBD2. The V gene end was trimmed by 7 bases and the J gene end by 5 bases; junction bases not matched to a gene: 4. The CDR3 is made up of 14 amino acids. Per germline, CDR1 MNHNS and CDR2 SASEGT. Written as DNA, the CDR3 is TGTGCCAGCAAACTAGCGGGAGGAGAAGATACGCAGTATTTT. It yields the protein CASKLAGGEDTQYF.

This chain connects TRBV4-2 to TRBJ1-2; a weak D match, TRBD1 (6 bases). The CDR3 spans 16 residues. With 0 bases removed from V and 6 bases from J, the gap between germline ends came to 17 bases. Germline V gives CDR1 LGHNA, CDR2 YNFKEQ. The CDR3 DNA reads TGTGCCAGCAGCCAAGAGTTAAGGGACACTTTGGATGGCTACACCTTC. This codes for CASSQELRDTLDGYTF.

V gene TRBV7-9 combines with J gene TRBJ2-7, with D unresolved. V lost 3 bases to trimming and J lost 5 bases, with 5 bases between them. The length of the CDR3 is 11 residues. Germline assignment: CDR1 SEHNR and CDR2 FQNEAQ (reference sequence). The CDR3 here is CASSLVNEQYF. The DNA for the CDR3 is TGTGCCAGCAGCTTGGTTAACGAGCAGTACTTC.

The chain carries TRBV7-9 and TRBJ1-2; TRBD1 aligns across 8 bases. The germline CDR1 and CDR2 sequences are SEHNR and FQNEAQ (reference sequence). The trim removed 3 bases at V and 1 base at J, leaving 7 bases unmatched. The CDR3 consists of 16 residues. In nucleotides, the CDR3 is TGTGCCAGCAGCTTTGGGCAGGGGGCTAATAACTATGGCTACACCTTC. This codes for CASSFGQGANNYGYTF.